This T cell receptor (beta chain) was captured by sequencing in a study of metastatic and nonmetastatic thyroid tumors. Methods used by the authors: Building a distant-metastasis classifier for papillary thyroid cancer drew on CDR3 differences across clinicopathological groups. TCRdb re-called the PCR reads through MiXCR. None of the V and J calls come from the authors' own analysis; TCRdb made them. The sample includes around 37,000 clones, roughly 26% seen only once; the top ten take about 14%. The study's findings and limits: For both blood and tumor, malignant thyroid tumors reportedly showed significantly higher TCR beta diversity than benign nodules did.

Looked up from germline, CDR1 is MNHEY and CDR2 is SVGAGI. With 10 bases removed from V and 3 bases from J, the gap between germline ends came to 16 bases. The CDR3 is 14 residues long. Ahead of thyroid surgery, no patient had received treatment of any kind. This clone was picked up a small number of times. Its antigen is not known. The J gene is TRBJ2-1, the V gene TRBV6-5; D ambiguous. The TCR sequence derives from a female donor with papillary thyroid cancer or a benign thyroid nodule (not recorded which). Some clones in this sample may be carry-over from other donors' samples. Input material: tumor tissue. CDR3 sequence (DNA): TGTGCCACCCAGTTACGAGCAAACTACAATGAGCAGTTCTTC. As protein: CATQLRANYNEQFF.